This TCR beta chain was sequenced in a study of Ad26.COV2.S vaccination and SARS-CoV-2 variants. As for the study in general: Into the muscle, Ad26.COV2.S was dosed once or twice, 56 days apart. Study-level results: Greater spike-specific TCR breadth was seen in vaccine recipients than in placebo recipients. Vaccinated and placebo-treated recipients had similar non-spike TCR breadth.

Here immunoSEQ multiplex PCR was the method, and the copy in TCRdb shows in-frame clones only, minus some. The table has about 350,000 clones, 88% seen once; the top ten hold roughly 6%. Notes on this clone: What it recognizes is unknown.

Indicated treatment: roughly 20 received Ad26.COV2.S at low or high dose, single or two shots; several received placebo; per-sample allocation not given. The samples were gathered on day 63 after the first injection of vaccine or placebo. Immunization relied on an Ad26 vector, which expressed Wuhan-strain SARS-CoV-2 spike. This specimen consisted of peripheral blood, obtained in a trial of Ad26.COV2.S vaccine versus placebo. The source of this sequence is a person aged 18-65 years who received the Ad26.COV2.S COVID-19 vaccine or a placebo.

The CDR3 spells CASSEHRKNYGYTF. DNA of the CDR3: TGTGCCAGTAGTGAACACAGGAAAAACTATGGCTACACCTTC. This chain connects TRBV19 to TRBJ1-2; D is possibly TRBD1 (5 bases). V was clipped by 5 bases and J by 2 bases, with 12 bases between them. In germline, CDR1 is LNHDA, CDR2 SQIVND (reference sequence). CDR3 length: 14 residues. The variable domain in full, completed from reference TRBV19 and TRBJ1-2, reads DGGITQSPKYLFRKEGQNVTLSCEQNLNHDAMYWYRQDPGQGLRLIYYSQIVNDFQKGDIAEGYSVSREKKESFPLTVTSAQKNPTAFYLCASSEHRKNYGYTFGSGTRLTVV.